One and the same sample provided the 21 T cell receptor beta chains below, sequenced in a study of blood T cell repertoires in COVID-19 (dated by TCRdb to about 2020). The library was built by means of the immunoSEQ multiplex PCR assay. Here the immuneACCESS table is served through TCRdb, limited to in-frame sequences with V and J called. Missing clones are a known gap in these copies; in checked studies unresolved V genes cover under half, and the rest lacks a known reason. Recorded for this sample are 300,000 to 400,000 clones; around nine tenths of them occurred a single time. The ten biggest clones cover about 7.6% of the sample. Sequencing was done on a sample of peripheral blood. These TCRs come from a woman in her sixties with COVID-19, enrolled during active disease.

This clone was observed a few times. J is TRBJ2-2 and V is TRBV5-8; D may be TRBD2 (6 bases). Per the germline V gene, CDR1 is SGHTS and CDR2 is YDEGEE. Trimming shortened V by 2 bases and J by 2 bases, and 10 bases separated the two germline ends. This CDR3 is built from 15 residues. DNA of the CDR3: TGTGCCAGCAGCTTCCGGGGGAGAAACACCGGGGAGCTGTTTTTT. It translates to CASSFRGRNTGELFF.

The chain uses TRBV19 and TRBJ1-2, with 8 bases that match TRBD1. J gave up 8 bases and V 7 bases, and 6 bases lay outside the gene matches. The germline CDR1 and CDR2 sequences are LNHDA and SQIVND (reference sequence). The CDR3 is 12 residues long. The CDR3 spells CASMAGGEGYTF. The CDR3 bases are TGTGCCAGTATGGCAGGGGGCGAGGGCTACACCTTC.

Here the CDR3 reads CASSRTSTGLWNEKLFF. The CDR3 nucleotides are TGTGCCAGCAGTAGGACCTCCACAGGGCTTTGGAATGAAAAACTGTTTTTT. The chain employs TRBV14 and TRBJ1-4, with TRBD1 as a possible D gene (6 bases). CDR3 length: 17 residues. Germline lookup yields CDR1 SGHDN and CDR2 FVKESK. Trimming pared 6 bases from V and 5 bases from J, leaving 22 bases between.

The chain links TRBV6-2 or TRBV6-3 to TRBJ1-2; the D is unclear. The CDR3 loop spans 15 amino acids. Germline CDR1 is MNHEY and CDR2 is SVGEGT. Between the trimmed V and J ends, which lost 2 bases and 4 bases, there was a span of 14 bases. The CDR3 DNA is TGTGCCAGCAGTTACCGTGTTGAGGGTCGCTATGGCTACACCTTC. This translates into CASSYRVEGRYGYTF.

This clone has just one count. The gene calls are TRBV4-3 and TRBJ1-2; D is uncertain. The CDR3 runs to 15 residues. Looked up from germline, CDR1 is LGHNA and CDR2 is YSLEER. The V and J ends lost 1 base and 3 bases respectively, with 12 bases between them. The CDR3 reads CASSQVEGPDYGYTF. CDR3 nucleotides: TGCGCCAGCAGCCAAGTGGAGGGCCCCGACTATGGCTACACCTTC.

A few counts support this clone. The rearrangement joins TRBV11-3 to TRBJ1-2; 7 bases agree with TRBD1. The CDR3 is 13 residues long. From germline, CDR1 is SGHNT and CDR2 YENEEA. Trimming removed 7 bases from V and 4 bases from J; junction bases left unmatched: 6. This CDR3 is CASTRQGPYGYTF. Here the CDR3 DNA reads TGTGCCAGCACTCGACAGGGCCCCTATGGCTACACCTTC.

The rearrangement links TRBV9 to TRBJ2-2; 9 nucleotides match TRBD2. After removal of 1 base from V and 7 bases from J, the junction contained 11 bases not matched to a gene. Germline lookup yields CDR1 SGDLS and CDR2 YYNGEE. CDR3 length: 17 residues. CDR3 loop: CASSVPTAGGPDGELFF. In nucleotides, the CDR3 is TGTGCCAGCAGCGTACCCACCGCGGGGGGGCCCGACGGGGAGCTGTTTTTT.

V and J are TRBV7-9 and TRBJ1-1; the D is unclear. Trimming removed 4 bases from V and 4 bases from J, with 13 bases in between. This CDR3 has 14 residues. Germline assignment: CDR1 SEHNR and CDR2 FQNEAQ (reference sequence). As DNA, the CDR3 is TGTGCCAGCAGCTCCCACTGGGCAGCCACTGAAGCTTTCTTT. Protein: CASSSHWAATEAFF.

The V and J genes are TRBV7-2 and TRBJ2-3; 14 nucleotides agree with TRBD2. The germline CDR1 and CDR2 sequences are SGHTA and FQGNSA. The CDR3 contains 16 residues. Germline trimming cut 5 bases from V and 2 bases from J; bases unmatched to any gene: 3. The CDR3, as DNA: TGTGCCAGCAGCATGACTAGCGGGGGGGTCACAGATACGCAGTATTTT. It yields the protein CASSMTSGGVTDTQYF.

The chain carries TRBV6-2 or TRBV6-3 and TRBJ1-6; 7 bases align to TRBD1. Germline CDR1 reads MNHEY; CDR2 reads SVGEGT. The CDR3 extends over 15 amino acids. V was pared by 6 bases and J by 8 bases, with 10 bases of the junction left unmatched. In DNA, the CDR3 is TGTGCCAGCAGCGCTGTACAGGGGATGCATTCACCCCTCCACTTT. This translates into CASSAVQGMHSPLHF.

The chain combines TRBV5-6 with TRBJ1-1; D remains ambiguous. Trimming stripped 7 bases from V and 7 bases from J, with 17 bases between. The length of the CDR3 is 13 residues. Per germline, CDR1 SGHDT and CDR2 YYEEEE. CDR3 coding DNA: TGTGCCAGCTCGAATGGGCAGATAAATGAAGCTTTCTTT. It yields the protein CASSNGQINEAFF.

In DNA, the CDR3 is TGTGCCAGCAGCCCCCTGTCCGGGAGAGGAACTGAAGCTTTCTTT. This gives the protein CASSPLSGRGTEAFF. This rearrangement joins TRBV11-3 to TRBJ1-1; D unclear. Trimming pared 5 bases from V and 5 bases from J, leaving 18 bases between. Per germline, CDR1 SGHNT and CDR2 YENEEA. The CDR3 runs to 15 residues. The variable domain in full, with the rest retrieved from reference TRBV11-3 and TRBJ1-1, is EAGVVQSPRYKIIEKKQPVAFWCNPISGHNTLYWYLQNLGQGPELLIRYENEEAVDDSQLPKDRFSAERLKGVDSTLKIQPAELGDSAVYLCASSPLSGRGTEAFFGQGTRLTVV.

Comment on this clone: Different DNA sequences within this sample yield the same CDR3. The V and J genes are TRBV9 and TRBJ1-1; D might be TRBD1 (5 bases). V gave up 0 bases and J gave up 1 base, with 7 bases separating them. Germline CDR1 and CDR2: SGDLS and YYNGEE. The CDR3 contains 14 residues. CDR3 in DNA: TGTGCCAGCAGCGTAGTCGACAGGAACACTGAAGCTTTCTTT. Translation gives CASSVVDRNTEAFF.

This clone was counted between two and nine times. The chain combines TRBV7-2 with TRBJ2-3; TRBD1 is a possible D gene (6 bases). The length of the CDR3 is 16 residues. The ends were cut back, 0 bases at V and 5 bases at J, with 15 bases in the middle. The V gene's germline CDR1 is SGHTA and CDR2 FQGNSA. The DNA of the CDR3 is TGTGCCAGCAGCTTAGCATCGTTGGGGGCGGGAGATACGCAGTATTTT. This gives the protein CASSLASLGAGDTQYF.

The J gene is TRBJ2-7, the V gene TRBV6-5; the match to TRBD1 covers 11 bases. The germline CDR1 and CDR2 sequences are MNHEY and SVGAGI. The CDR3 runs 15 residues. The V and J ends lost 6 bases and 3 bases, in that order; junction bases with no gene match: 7. CDR3 in amino acids: CASRPGQGADYEQYF. The CDR3, as DNA: TGTGCCAGCAGACCCGGACAGGGGGCCGACTACGAGCAGTACTTC.

V and J are TRBV4-3 and TRBJ2-4; 10 bases fit TRBD2. CDR1 and CDR2 (germline): LGHNA, YSLEER. Trimming at V came to 0 bases and at J to 1 base, leaving 9 bases not matched to a gene. The CDR3 is 19 residues long. Here the CDR3 DNA reads TGCGCCAGCAGCCAAGATGGGCTTAGCGGGGGGCCCGCCAAAAACATTCAGTACTTC. This translates into CASSQDGLSGGPAKNIQYF.

The chain recombines TRBV6-5 with TRBJ1-2; no reliable D call. V lost 6 bases and J 7 bases, leaving 15 bases between the germline ends. The CDR3 is 13 amino acids. CDR1 is MNHEY and CDR2 is SVGAGI in the germline V gene. The CDR3 DNA follows: TGTGCCAGCAGCCCCGCGGGGTCGGCTGGCTACACCTTC. Translating it yields CASSPAGSAGYTF.

This sequence joins TRBV5-1 and TRBJ1-6; D gene unclear. CDR1 and CDR2 from the germline V gene are SGHRS and YFSETQ. V lost 5 bases, J lost 0 bases, and 9 bases lay in between. The CDR3 has 15 amino acids. The CDR3 is CASRLSSSYNSPLHF. CDR3 sequence (DNA): TGCGCCAGCAGGTTGTCCTCCTCCTATAATTCACCCCTCCACTTT.

The rearrangement links TRBV6-5 to TRBJ1-1, with D perhaps TRBD1 (6 bases). Per the germline V gene, CDR1 is MNHEY and CDR2 is SVGAGI. The CDR3 is made up of 14 amino acids. Trimming removed 7 bases at V and 3 bases at J, with 15 bases between. The CDR3 sequence: CASTNWGLDTEAFF. CDR3 in DNA: TGTGCCAGCACTAACTGGGGGCTCGACACTGAAGCTTTCTTT.

V gene TRBV7-3 combines with J gene TRBJ2-5; TRBD2 agrees at 8 bases. This CDR3 region has 15 residues. Per germline, CDR1 SGHTA and CDR2 FQGTGA. V shed 5 bases and J 5 bases; nucleotides not matched to a gene: 10. CDR3 in DNA: TGTGCCAGCAGCCCACCGGGGGGGCCGACGGAGACCCAGTACTTC. Protein sequence: CASSPPGGPTETQYF. Using reference TRBV7-3 and TRBJ2-5 for the parts outside the CDR3, the full variable domain is GAGVSQTPSNKVTEKGKYVELRCDPISGHTALYWYRQSLGQGPEFLIYFQGTGAADDSGLPNDRFFAVRPEGSVSTLKIQRTERGDSAVYLCASSPPGGPTETQYFGPGTRLLVL.

The chain is built from TRBV5-1 and TRBJ1-1; 7 nucleotides align to TRBD1. The CDR3 sequence is 14 residues long. Germline V gives CDR1 SGHRS, CDR2 YFSETQ. V dropped 5 bases and J dropped 6; count of bases not matched to a gene: 10. In DNA form, the CDR3 reads TGCGCCAGCAGGGACGACAGGGCTTTTCCTGAAGCTTTCTTT. Translated: CASRDDRAFPEAFF.